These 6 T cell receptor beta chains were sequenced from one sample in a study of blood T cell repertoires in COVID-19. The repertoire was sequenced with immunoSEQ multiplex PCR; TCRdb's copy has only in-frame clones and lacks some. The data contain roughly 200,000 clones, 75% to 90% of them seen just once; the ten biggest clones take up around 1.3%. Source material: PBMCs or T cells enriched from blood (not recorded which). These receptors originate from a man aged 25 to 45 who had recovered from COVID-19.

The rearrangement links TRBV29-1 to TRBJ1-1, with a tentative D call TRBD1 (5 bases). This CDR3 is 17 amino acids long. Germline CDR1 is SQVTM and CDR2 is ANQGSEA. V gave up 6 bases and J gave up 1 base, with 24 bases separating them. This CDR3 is CSVANTGGESSNTEAFF. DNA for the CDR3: TGCAGCGTAGCGAACACGGGGGGGGAGTCCTCGAACACTGAAGCTTTCTTT. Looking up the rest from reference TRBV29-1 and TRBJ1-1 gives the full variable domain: SAVISQKPSRDICQRGTSLTIQCQVDSQVTMMFWYRQQPGQSLTLIATANQGSEATYESGFVIDKFPISRPNLTFSTLTVSNMSPEDSSIYLCSVANTGGESSNTEAFFGQGTRLTVV.

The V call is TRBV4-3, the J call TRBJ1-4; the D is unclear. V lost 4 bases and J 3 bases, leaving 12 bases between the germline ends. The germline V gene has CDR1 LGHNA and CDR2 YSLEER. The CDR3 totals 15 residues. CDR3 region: CASSRHKESNEKLFF. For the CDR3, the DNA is TGCGCCAGCAGCCGCCATAAGGAGTCTAATGAAAAACTGTTTTTT.

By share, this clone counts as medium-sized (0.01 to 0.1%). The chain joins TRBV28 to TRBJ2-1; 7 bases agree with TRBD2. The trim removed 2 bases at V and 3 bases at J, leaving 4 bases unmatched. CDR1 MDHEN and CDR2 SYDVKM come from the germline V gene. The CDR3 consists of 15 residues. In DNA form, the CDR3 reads TGTGCCAGCAGTTTACCGGGGGAGGGCTACAATGAGCAGTTCTTC. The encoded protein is CASSLPGEGYNEQFF.

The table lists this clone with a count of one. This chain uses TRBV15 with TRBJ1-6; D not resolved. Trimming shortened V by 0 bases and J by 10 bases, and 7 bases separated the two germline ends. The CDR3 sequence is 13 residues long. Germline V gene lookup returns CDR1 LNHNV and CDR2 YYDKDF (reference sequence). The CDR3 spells CATSRDEGSPLHF. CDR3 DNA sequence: TGTGCCACCAGCAGAGATGAGGGATCACCCCTCCACTTT.

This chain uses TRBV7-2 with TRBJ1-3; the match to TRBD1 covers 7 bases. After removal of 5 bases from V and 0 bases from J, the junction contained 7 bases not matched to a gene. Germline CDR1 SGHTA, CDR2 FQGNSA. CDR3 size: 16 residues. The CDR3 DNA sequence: TGTGCCAGCAGCAAGGGACAGCCGATCTCTGGAAACACCATATATTTT. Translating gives CASSKGQPISGNTIYF.

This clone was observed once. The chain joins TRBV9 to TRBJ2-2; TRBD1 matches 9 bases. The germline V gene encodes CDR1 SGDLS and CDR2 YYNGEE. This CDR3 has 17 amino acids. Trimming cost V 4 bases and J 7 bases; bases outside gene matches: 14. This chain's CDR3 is CASSHHRDRVNNGELFF. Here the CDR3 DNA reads TGTGCCAGCAGCCACCACCGGGACAGGGTAAATAACGGGGAGCTGTTTTTT. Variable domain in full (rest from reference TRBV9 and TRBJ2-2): DSGVTQTPKHLITATGQRVTLRCSPRSGDLSVYWYQQSLDQGLQFLIQYYNGEERAKGNILERFSAQQFPDLHSELNLSSLELGDSALYFCASSHHRDRVNNGELFFGEGSRLTVL.